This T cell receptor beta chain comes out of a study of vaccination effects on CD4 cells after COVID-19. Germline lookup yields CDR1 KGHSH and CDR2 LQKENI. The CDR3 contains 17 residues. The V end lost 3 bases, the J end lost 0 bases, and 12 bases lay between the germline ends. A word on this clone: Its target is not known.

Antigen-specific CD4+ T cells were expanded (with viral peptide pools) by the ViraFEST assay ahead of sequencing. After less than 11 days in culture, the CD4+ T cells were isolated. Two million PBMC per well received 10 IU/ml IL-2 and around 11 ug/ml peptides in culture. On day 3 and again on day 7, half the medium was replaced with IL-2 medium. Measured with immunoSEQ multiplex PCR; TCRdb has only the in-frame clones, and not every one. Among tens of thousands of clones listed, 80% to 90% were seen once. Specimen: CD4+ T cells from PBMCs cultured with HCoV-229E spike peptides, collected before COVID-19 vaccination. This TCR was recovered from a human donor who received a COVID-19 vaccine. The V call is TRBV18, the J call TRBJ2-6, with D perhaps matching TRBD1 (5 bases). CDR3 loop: CASSPRQQNSGANVLTF. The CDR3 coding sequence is TGTGCCAGCTCACCGCGACAGCAGAACTCTGGGGCCAACGTCCTGACTTTC.